These 27 T cell receptor beta chains were sequenced from one sample in a study of cytomegalovirus exposure and HLA in healthy donors. TCRdb's copy holds only in-frame clones and misses some; the assay was immunoSEQ multiplex PCR. This sample has about 120,000 clones, with more than 75% found just once. The material sequenced was PBMCs. These receptors all stem from a woman aged 18 to 35 in good health and CMV-seropositive.

The V call is TRBV30, the J call TRBJ1-2, with TRBD1 identical over 9 bases. The CDR3 is made up of 15 amino acids. The V gene end was trimmed by 5 bases and the J gene end by 5 bases; junction bases not matched to a gene: 12. Germline loops: CDR1 GTSNPN, CDR2 SVGIG (reference sequence). The CDR3 spells CAWFHPGQGIYGYTF. The CDR3 DNA sequence: TGTGCCTGGTTTCATCCGGGACAGGGTATTTATGGCTACACCTTC.

With respect to this clone: The sample holds other DNA sequences that translate to the same CDR3. J is TRBJ1-5 and V is TRBV5-1; D not resolved. Trimming took 0 bases from V and 4 from J, leaving 5 bases between them. The CDR3 runs to 13 residues. The V gene's germline CDR1 is SGHRS and CDR2 YFSETQ. The CDR3 protein is CASSLGRNQPQHF. The CDR3 coding sequence is TGCGCCAGCAGCTTGGGGAGGAATCAGCCCCAGCATTTT.

DNA of the CDR3: TGTGCCAGCAGCGGATCGTGGGGCATGAATGAGCAGTTCTTC. Translating gives CASSGSWGMNEQFF. This chain connects TRBV5-6 to TRBJ2-1; weak D call: TRBD1 (5 bases). The V gene's germline CDR1 is SGHDT and CDR2 YYEEEE. The CDR3 is 14 residues long. Between the trimmed V and J ends, which lost 4 bases and 7 bases, there was a span of 15 bases.

The chain joins TRBV12-2 to TRBJ1-5. TRBV12-2 counts as a pseudogene. The CDR3 is made up of 16 amino acids. The CDR3 coding sequence is TGTGCAAGTCGCTTAGCGCGGGGATCCCACAATCAGCCCCAGCATTTT. Protein product: CASRLARGSHNQPQHF.

To note about this clone: The junction does not match germline at one end; this may be a read error. The chain carries TRBV5-4 and TRBJ2-5; 8 nucleotides agree with TRBD2. Germline assignment: CDR1 SGHNT and CDR2 YYREEE (reference sequence). The CDR3 consists of 15 residues. The chain's CDR3 is CASNPSGGSQATQYF. In nucleotides, the CDR3 is TGTGCCAGCAACCCTTCGGGGGGGTCGCAAGCGACCCAGTACTTC.

This clone is a singleton in its sample. The CDR3 reads CASSIQGNPNSPLHF. CDR3 DNA: TGTGCCAGTAGTATACAGGGCAACCCTAATTCACCCCTCCACTTT. The rearrangement uses TRBV19 and TRBJ1-6, with D maybe TRBD1 (5 bases). The CDR3 consists of 15 residues. The germline gives CDR1 LNHDA, CDR2 SQIVND (reference sequence). V was cut by 2 bases and J by 6 bases, with 11 bases left in between.

This sequence joins TRBV18 and TRBJ1-1; no clear D. The germline V gene encodes CDR1 KGHSH and CDR2 LQKENI. The CDR3 contains 16 residues. V was clipped by 3 bases and J by 0 bases, with 14 bases between them. The DNA for the CDR3 is TGTGCCAGCTCACCGCGACTCGGAGCGATGAACACTGAAGCTTTCTTT. Residues: CASSPRLGAMNTEAFF.

The chain carries TRBV4-3 and TRBJ1-2; no firm D call. This CDR3 is 13 amino acids long. Germline V gene data show CDR1 as LGHNA and CDR2 as YSLEER. Between the trimmed V and J ends, which lost 0 bases and 8 bases, there was a span of 10 bases. The DNA for the CDR3 is TGCGCCAGCAGCCAAGATAATGAGCGGGGCTACACCTTC. Protein product: CASSQDNERGYTF.

J is TRBJ1-1 and V is TRBV7-8; 8 bases line up with TRBD1. With 4 bases clipped from V and 7 bases from J, the junction kept 8 bases outside the gene matches. Germline CDR1 reads SGHVS; CDR2 reads FQNEAQ. The CDR3 spans 14 residues. CDR3 loop: CASSSRTGNVEAFF. The DNA for the CDR3 is TGTGCCAGCAGCTCCCGGACAGGGAATGTTGAAGCTTTCTTT.

This chain connects TRBV5-1 to TRBJ2-5; 8 bases fit TRBD2. In germline, CDR1 is SGHRS, CDR2 YFSETQ. The CDR3 runs 15 residues. V trimming: 4 bases; J trimming: 5 bases; junction bases outside the gene matches: 10. The CDR3 nucleotides are TGCGCCAGCAGCACCTTAGCGGGAACAGGGGAGACCCAGTACTTC. Translated, it gives CASSTLAGTGETQYF.

The rearrangement uses TRBV2 and TRBJ1-4; D remains unclear. This CDR3 spans 14 amino acids. Between the trimmed V and J ends, which lost 6 bases and 0 bases, there was a span of 8 bases. CDR1 is SNHLY and CDR2 is FYNNEI in the germline V gene. The CDR3 DNA is TGTGCCAGCAGAACTTACGCAACTAATGAAAAACTGTTTTTT. Protein sequence: CASRTYATNEKLFF.

V usage is TRBV19 and J usage is TRBJ1-1, with D possibly being TRBD1 (5 bases). Trimming stripped 1 base from V and 0 bases from J, with 6 bases between. The germline V gene encodes CDR1 LNHDA and CDR2 SQIVND (reference sequence). The CDR3 spans 14 residues. The CDR3 DNA reads as TGTGCCAGTAGTATAGGCAGGGTGAACACTGAAGCTTTCTTT. Translation: CASSIGRVNTEAFF.

J is TRBJ2-1 and V is TRBV6-6; weak D call: TRBD2 (5 bases). The CDR3 is made up of 12 amino acids. Germline CDR1 and CDR2: MNHNY and SVGAGI (reference sequence). V lost 4 bases and J 9 bases, leaving 10 bases between the germline ends. The CDR3 DNA reads TGTGCCAGCAGTTCATTAGCGAGTGAGCAGTTCTTC. It encodes CASSSLASEQFF.

The genes are TRBV15 and TRBJ1-1, with TRBD1 as a possible D gene (6 bases). Per the germline V gene, CDR1 is LNHNV and CDR2 is YYDKDF (reference sequence). CDR3 length: 14 amino acids. Trimming removed 5 bases from V and 2 bases from J, with 12 bases in between. The CDR3 region is CATSGQQGNTEAFF. In DNA form, the CDR3 reads TGTGCCACCAGCGGGCAACAGGGAAACACTGAAGCTTTCTTT.

This clone occurred once. This sequence joins TRBV29-1 and TRBJ2-7; maybe TRBD2 (5 bases). V was cut by 3 bases and J by 6 bases, with 21 bases left in between. CDR1 and CDR2 (germline): SQVTM, ANQGSEA. The length of the CDR3 is 15 residues. The DNA of the CDR3 is TGCAGCGTTGAGAGCGGTGTGGAGCCAGGCCTCGAGCAGTACTTC. It translates to CSVESGVEPGLEQYF.

The chain employs TRBV28 and TRBJ2-1; TRBD1 matches 9 bases. Per germline, CDR1 MDHEN and CDR2 SYDVKM. V was clipped by 6 bases and J by 2 bases; unmatched bases: 5. This CDR3 contains 15 residues. The CDR3 DNA is TGTGCCAGCAGGCCGACAGGGGGAACCTACAATGAGCAGTTCTTC. Translation: CASRPTGGTYNEQFF.

V is TRBV18 and J is TRBJ1-1, with D uncertain. Trimming removed 1 base from V and 8 bases from J, with 14 bases in between. The CDR3 totals 14 residues. CDR1 and CDR2 from the germline V gene are KGHSH and LQKENI. This CDR3 reads CASSPLQAAQEAFF. The CDR3 region has the DNA TGTGCCAGCTCACCACTCCAGGCAGCCCAAGAAGCTTTCTTT.

The rearrangement uses TRBV29-1 and TRBJ1-2; D possibly corresponds to TRBD1 (6 bases). The CDR3 has 12 amino acids. CDR1 and CDR2 (germline): SQVTM, ANQGSEA. V was cut by 6 bases and J by 3 bases, with 11 bases left in between. DNA for the CDR3: TGCAGCGTACGGACAGCTTACTATGGCTACACCTTC. This translates into CSVRTAYYGYTF.

The chain employs TRBV9 and TRBJ1-1; a possible D gene is TRBD1 (5 bases). Per germline, CDR1 SGDLS and CDR2 YYNGEE. Trimming removed 3 bases from V and 0 bases from J, with 12 bases in between. CDR3 length: 15 amino acids. The CDR3 sequence: CASSAQGDMNTEAFF. CDR3 DNA sequence: TGTGCCAGCAGCGCCCAAGGGGATATGAACACTGAAGCTTTCTTT.

This clone was seen only a few times. J is TRBJ1-5 and V is TRBV7-2; the D is unclear. The CDR3 length is 13 residues. In germline, CDR1 is SGHTA, CDR2 FQGNSA. V lost 5 bases and J lost 9, with 14 bases in between. The CDR3 DNA is TGTGCCAGCAGCCTCGGGCCGCGGGCGCCCCAGCATTTT. Encoded protein: CASSLGPRAPQHF. Filled out from reference TRBV7-2 and TRBJ1-5, the complete variable domain reads GAGVSQSPSNKVTEKGKDVELRCDPISGHTALYWYRQSLGQGLEFLIYFQGNSAPDKSGLPSDRFSAERTGGSVSTLTIQRTQQEDSAVYLCASSLGPRAPQHFGDGTRLSIL.

The gene calls are TRBV9 and TRBJ2-7, with 8 nucleotides matching TRBD1. The CDR3 runs 15 residues. The V and J ends lost 3 bases and 0 bases, in that order; junction bases with no gene match: 5. Germline CDR1 and CDR2: SGDLS and YYNGEE. CDR3 residues: CASSAQGGSSYEQYF. The CDR3 bases are TGTGCCAGCAGCGCACAGGGGGGAAGCTCCTACGAGCAGTACTTC.

This sequence joins TRBV2 and TRBJ2-7, with 8 bases lining up with TRBD2. The CDR3 loop spans 14 amino acids. Germline V gives CDR1 SNHLY, CDR2 FYNNEI. V was pared by 1 base and J by 2 bases, with 1 base of the junction left unmatched. The CDR3 is CASSEVGGAYEQYF. The CDR3 nucleotides read TGTGCCAGCAGTGAAGTCGGGGGGGCCTACGAGCAGTACTTC.

The CDR3 coding sequence is TGCGCCAGCAGCCCCCGGGGGACAGGGCTTGGCTACACCTTC. Amino acids: CASSPRGTGLGYTF. The rearrangement joins TRBV4-1 to TRBJ1-2; 9 bases agree with TRBD1. Germline lookup yields CDR1 MGHRA and CDR2 YSYEKL. Losses at the gene ends were 4 bases for V and 7 bases for J; bases not matched to a gene: 7. The CDR3 length is 14 residues.

This sequence joins TRBV10-3 and TRBJ2-1; TRBD2 matches at 11 bases. Germline values: CDR1 ENHRY, CDR2 SYGVKD. CDR3 length: 15 residues. V lost 2 bases and J lost 10; bases outside the gene matches: 7. The CDR3 region has the DNA TGTGCCATCAGTGAGCTAGCGGGGGGCCGGGGGGAGCAGTTCTTC. The encoded protein is CAISELAGGRGEQFF.

The J gene is TRBJ1-1, the V gene TRBV6-6; D gene uncertain. Germline assignment: CDR1 MNHNY and CDR2 SVGAGI (reference sequence). The CDR3 length is 14 residues. Trimming stripped 6 bases from V and 0 bases from J, with 11 bases between. CDR3 sequence reads: CASSPGVMNTEAFF. For the CDR3, the DNA is TGTGCCAGCAGCCCCGGGGTCATGAACACTGAAGCTTTCTTT.

The V gene is TRBV6-1, the J gene TRBJ1-4; 7 bases agree with TRBD1. The CDR3 is 15 amino acids. Germline values: CDR1 MNHNS, CDR2 SASEGT. The trim removed 6 bases at V and 10 bases at J, leaving 14 bases unmatched. The CDR3 loop is CASSLPGGGRGKLFF. In DNA form, the CDR3 reads TGTGCCAGCAGCCTGCCGGGAGGGGGCAGGGGAAAACTGTTTTTT.

In this sample, this clone turned up once. The chain has TRBV5-1 and TRBJ2-2; 8 bases match TRBD2. The germline V gene encodes CDR1 SGHRS and CDR2 YFSETQ. V shed 4 bases and J 1 base; nucleotides not matched to a gene: 21. There are 21 residues in the CDR3. The CDR3: CASSTVGVHDSRGGNTGELFF. As DNA, the CDR3 is TGCGCCAGCAGCACCGTCGGCGTGCACGACAGCCGGGGGGGGAACACCGGGGAGCTGTTTTTT.